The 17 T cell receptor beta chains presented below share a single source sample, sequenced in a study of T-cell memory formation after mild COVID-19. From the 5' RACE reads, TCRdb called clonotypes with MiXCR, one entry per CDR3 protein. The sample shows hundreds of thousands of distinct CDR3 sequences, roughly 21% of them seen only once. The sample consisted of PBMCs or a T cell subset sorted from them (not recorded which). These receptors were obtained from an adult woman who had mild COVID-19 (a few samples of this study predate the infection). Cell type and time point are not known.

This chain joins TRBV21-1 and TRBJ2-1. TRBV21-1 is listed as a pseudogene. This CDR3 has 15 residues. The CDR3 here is CASSTRSSSYNEQFF. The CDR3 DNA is TGTGCCAGCAGCACTCGGTCCAGCTCCTACAATGAGCAGTTCTTC.

In nucleotides, the CDR3 is TGTGCCAGCAGTTTTTTCGGCGGGGGGTCCCAAGAGACCCAGTACTTC. Translating it yields CASSFFGGGSQETQYF. The J gene is TRBJ2-5, the V gene TRBV12-3 or TRBV12-4; TRBD2 aligns across 8 bases. With V trimmed by 3 bases and J by 1 base, 7 bases remained unmatched. The CDR3 runs 16 residues.

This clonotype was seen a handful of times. In DNA, the CDR3 is TGTGCCAGCAGCGTAAGTAGCGGGATCGCCTACAATGAGCAGTTCTTC. Translation: CASSVSSGIAYNEQFF. The chain recombines TRBV7-3 with TRBJ2-1; TRBD2 matches at 8 bases. The CDR3 is made up of 16 amino acids. The V gene's germline CDR1 is SGHTA and CDR2 FQGTGA. The junction had 8 bases not matched to a gene; V was cut back by 5 bases and J by 2 bases.

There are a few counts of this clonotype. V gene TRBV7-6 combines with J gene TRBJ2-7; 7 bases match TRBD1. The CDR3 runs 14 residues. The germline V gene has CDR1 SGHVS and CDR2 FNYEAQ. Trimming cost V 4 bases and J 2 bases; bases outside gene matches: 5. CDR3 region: CASSSTGVPYEQYF. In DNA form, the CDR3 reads TGTGCCAGCAGCTCTACAGGGGTCCCCTACGAGCAGTACTTC.

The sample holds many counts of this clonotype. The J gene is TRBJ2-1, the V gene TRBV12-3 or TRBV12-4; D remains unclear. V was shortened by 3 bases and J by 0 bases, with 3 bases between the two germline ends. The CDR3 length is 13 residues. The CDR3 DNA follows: TGTGCCAGCAGTTTTGGCTCCTACAATGAGCAGTTCTTC. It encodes CASSFGSYNEQFF.

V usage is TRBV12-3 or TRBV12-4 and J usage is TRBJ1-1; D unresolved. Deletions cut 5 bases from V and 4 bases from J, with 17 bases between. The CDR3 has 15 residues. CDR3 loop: CASSPSHFWGTEAFF. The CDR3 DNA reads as TGTGCCAGCAGTCCGTCCCACTTCTGGGGCACTGAAGCTTTCTTT.

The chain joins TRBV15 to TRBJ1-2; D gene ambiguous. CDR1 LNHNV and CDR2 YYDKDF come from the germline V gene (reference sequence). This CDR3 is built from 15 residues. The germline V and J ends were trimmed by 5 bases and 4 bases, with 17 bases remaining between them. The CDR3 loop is CATSSPRRTVYGYTF. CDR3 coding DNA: TGTGCCACCAGCTCACCACGACGGACCGTCTATGGCTACACCTTC.

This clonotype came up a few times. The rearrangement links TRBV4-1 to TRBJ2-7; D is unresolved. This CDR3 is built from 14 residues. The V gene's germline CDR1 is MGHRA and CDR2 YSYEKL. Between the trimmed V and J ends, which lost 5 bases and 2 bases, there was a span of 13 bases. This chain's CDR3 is CASSKIPGPYEQYF. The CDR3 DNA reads TGCGCCAGCAGCAAGATTCCGGGCCCCTACGAGCAGTACTTC.

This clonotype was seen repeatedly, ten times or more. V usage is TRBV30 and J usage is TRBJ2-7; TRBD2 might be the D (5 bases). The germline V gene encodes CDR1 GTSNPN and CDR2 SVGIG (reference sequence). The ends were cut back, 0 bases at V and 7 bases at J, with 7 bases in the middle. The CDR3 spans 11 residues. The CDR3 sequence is CAWSVRGEQYF. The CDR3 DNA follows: TGTGCCTGGAGTGTACGGGGAGAGCAGTACTTC. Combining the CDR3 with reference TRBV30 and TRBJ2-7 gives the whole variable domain SQTIHQWPATLVQPVGSPLSLECTVEGTSNPNLYWYRQAAGRGLQLLFYSVGIGQISSEVPQNLSASRPQDRQFILSSKKLLLSDSGFYLCAWSVRGEQYFGPGTRLTVT.

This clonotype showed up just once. The CDR3 nucleotides are TGTGCCAGCAGCATCGGGACAGGGATAAGCATCTCCTACAATGAGCAGTTCTTC. Translating it yields CASSIGTGISISYNEQFF. The chain combines TRBV9 with TRBJ2-1; 9 positions match TRBD1. The germline V gene encodes CDR1 SGDLS and CDR2 YYNGEE. The V gene end was trimmed by 4 bases and the J gene end by 0 bases; junction bases not matched to a gene: 11. The CDR3 loop spans 18 amino acids.

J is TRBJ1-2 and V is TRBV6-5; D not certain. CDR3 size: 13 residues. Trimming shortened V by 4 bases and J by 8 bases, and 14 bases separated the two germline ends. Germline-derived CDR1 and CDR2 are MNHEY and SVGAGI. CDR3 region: CASSSSAVGGYTF. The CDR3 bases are TGTGCCAGCAGTTCCTCCGCAGTAGGGGGCTACACCTTC.

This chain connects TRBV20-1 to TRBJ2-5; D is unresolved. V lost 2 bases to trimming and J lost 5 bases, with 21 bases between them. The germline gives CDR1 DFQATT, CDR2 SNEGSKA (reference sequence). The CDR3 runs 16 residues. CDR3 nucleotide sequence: TGCAGTGCTAGAATTGCCGAGGAGCCGCTTTTCGAGACCCAGTACTTC. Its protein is CSARIAEEPLFETQYF.

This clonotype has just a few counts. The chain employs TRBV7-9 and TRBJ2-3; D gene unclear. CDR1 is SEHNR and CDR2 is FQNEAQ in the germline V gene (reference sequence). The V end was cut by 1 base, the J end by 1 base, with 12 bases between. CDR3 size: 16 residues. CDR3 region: CASSLEFRQGTDTQYF. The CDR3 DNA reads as TGTGCCAGCAGCTTAGAGTTCCGACAAGGCACAGATACGCAGTATTTT.

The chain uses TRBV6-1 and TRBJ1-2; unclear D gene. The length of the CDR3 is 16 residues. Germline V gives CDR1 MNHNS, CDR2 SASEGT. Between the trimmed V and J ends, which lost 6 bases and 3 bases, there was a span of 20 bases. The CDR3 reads CASRRTSGMVDYGYTF. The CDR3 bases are TGTGCCAGCAGAAGGACTTCCGGTATGGTGGACTATGGCTACACCTTC.

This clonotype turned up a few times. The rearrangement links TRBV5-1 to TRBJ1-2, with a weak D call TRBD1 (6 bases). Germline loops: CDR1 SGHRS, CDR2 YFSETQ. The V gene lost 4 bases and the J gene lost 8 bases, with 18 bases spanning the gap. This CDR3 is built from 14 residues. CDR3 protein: CASSPSGQRSGYTF. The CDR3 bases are TGCGCCAGCAGCCCCTCCGGACAGCGGAGCGGCTACACCTTC.

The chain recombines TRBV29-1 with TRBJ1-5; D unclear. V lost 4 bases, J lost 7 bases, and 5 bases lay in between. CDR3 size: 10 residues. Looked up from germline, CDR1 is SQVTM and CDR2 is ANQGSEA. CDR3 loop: CSVGSQPQHF. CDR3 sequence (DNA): TGCAGCGTTGGTAGCCAGCCCCAGCATTTT.

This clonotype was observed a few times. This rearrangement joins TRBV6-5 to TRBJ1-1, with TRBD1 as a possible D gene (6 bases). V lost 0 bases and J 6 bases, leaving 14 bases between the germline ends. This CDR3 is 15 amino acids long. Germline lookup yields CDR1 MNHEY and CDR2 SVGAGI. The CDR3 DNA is TGTGCCAGCAGTTACTCGAACACAGGGTTTTCTGAAGCTTTCTTT. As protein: CASSYSNTGFSEAFF.